The clone carrying this T cell receptor beta chain appeared a few times. The target antigen is unknown. The sample originates from a study of human T cells and chemical hapten exposure. In the study overall: Across samples, TCR yields varied, mostly owing to small differences in pooled library volumes. General study findings and limits: Counts of TCRs above 1 in 1000 frequency stayed unchanged with DPC sensitization.

The authors' total RNA extraction used unfractionated whole blood. Unique molecular identifiers were attached to individual cDNA molecules within the library. As originally analysed: Sample TCR totals centred on a median of around 92,000, ranging about 20,000 to 690,600. One entry per CDR3 protein, called by TCRdb with MiXCR from the reads. The authors' filters were not applied to this entry. The sample records about 120,000 distinct CDR3 sequences, over 6.5% being singletons. There are 15 residues in the CDR3. V lost 3 bases and J 0 bases, leaving 11 bases between the germline ends. Germline assignment: CDR1 LNHNV and CDR2 YYDKDF (reference sequence).

Specimen: whole blood. The rearrangement uses TRBV15 and TRBJ1-1; the D is unclear. The receptor was isolated from a human donor in good health. Some clones in this sample may be carry-over from other donors' samples. The CDR3 sequence is CATSSADGVNTEAFF. CDR3 sequence (DNA): TGTGCCACCAGCAGCGCCGACGGGGTGAACACTGAAGCTTTCTTT.